Each of the 20 T cell receptor beta chains below was sequenced from the same sample in a study of vaccination effects on CD4 cells after COVID-19. Their antigens are not known. Ahead of sequencing, the ViraFEST assay grew antigen-specific CD4+ T cells using viral peptide pools. Following 10 days of culture, CD4+ T cells were isolated. Repertoires were generated with immunoSEQ multiplex PCR, while TCRdb's copy carries only in-frame clones and drops some. The table lists some 15,000 clones, over 65% of them singletons. The source was CD4+ T cells from PBMCs cultured with HCoV-229E spike peptides, collected before COVID-19 vaccination. The source of these receptors is a human donor who received a COVID-19 vaccine.

This chain uses TRBV6-4 with TRBJ1-5; D is ambiguous. The germline gives CDR1 MRHNA, CDR2 SNTAGT. The CDR3 has 13 amino acids. V gave up 6 bases and J gave up 0 bases, with 6 bases separating them. CDR3 DNA: TGTGCCAGCAGCTTGAATAGCAATCAGCCCCAGCATTTT. Translating it yields CASSLNSNQPQHF.

The rearrangement uses TRBV5-1 and TRBJ2-1; D call uncertain. V dropped 0 bases and J dropped 5 bases, with 6 bases sitting between them. This CDR3 spans 13 amino acids. The V gene's germline CDR1 is SGHRS and CDR2 YFSETQ. The CDR3 here is CASSLAWDNEQFF. CDR3 DNA: TGCGCCAGCAGCTTGGCGTGGGACAATGAGCAGTTCTTC.

The chain links TRBV19 to TRBJ1-5; TRBD1 matches 8 bases. CDR3 length: 20 amino acids. The junction had 22 bases not matched to a gene; V was cut back by 3 bases and J by 6 bases. The germline gives CDR1 LNHDA, CDR2 SQIVND (reference sequence). The CDR3 bases are TGTGCCAGTAGTATCCTTACTATGACAGGGGTAGGGGGTGCGGGTCAGCCCCAGCATTTT. This sequence encodes CASSILTMTGVGGAGQPQHF.

The gene calls are TRBV7-9 and TRBJ1-3; D is unclear. This CDR3 is 16 amino acids long. The germline V gene has CDR1 SEHNR and CDR2 FQNEAQ (reference sequence). The V end lost 2 bases, the J end lost 1 base, and 12 bases lay between the germline ends. CDR3 sequence (DNA): TGTGCCAGCAGCTTATACGGGCGTCGGTCTGGAAACACCATATATTTT. This codes for CASSLYGRRSGNTIYF.

The V call is TRBV6-5, the J call TRBJ1-5; 9 positions match TRBD1. The V gene's germline CDR1 is MNHEY and CDR2 SVGAGI. CDR3 length equals 15 residues. V trimming: 4 bases; J trimming: 4 bases; junction bases outside the gene matches: 5. This chain's CDR3 is CASSFSTGGNQPQHF. As DNA, the CDR3 is TGTGCCAGCAGTTTTTCGACAGGGGGAAATCAGCCCCAGCATTTT.

The chain carries TRBV10-3 and TRBJ2-5; the D call may be TRBD1 or TRBD2 (5 bases each). The CDR3 runs 15 residues. The germline gives CDR1 ENHRY, CDR2 SYGVKD. V was trimmed by 0 bases and J by 2 bases, leaving 10 bases between them. The DNA of the CDR3 is TGTGCCATCAGTGAGTCGGGGACGCATCAAGAGACCCAGTACTTC. Encoded protein: CAISESGTHQETQYF.

V usage is TRBV10-3 and J usage is TRBJ2-3, with TRBD2 matching 8 bases. With V trimmed by 6 bases and J by 1 base, 9 bases remained unmatched. The CDR3 runs to 16 residues. Germline CDR1 is ENHRY and CDR2 is SYGVKD. The CDR3 DNA reads as TGTGCCATCAGCCCGGGACTAGGTGTGGGCACAGATACGCAGTATTTT. This encodes CAISPGLGVGTDTQYF.

The rearrangement links TRBV5-1 to TRBJ2-5, with D possibly TRBD1 on 6 matching bases. V shed 0 bases and J shed 8 bases, with 14 bases lying between them. This CDR3 has 14 amino acids. Germline assignment: CDR1 SGHRS and CDR2 YFSETQ. The CDR3 coding sequence is TGCGCCAGCAGCTTGGGACAGGACCCAAGCACCCAGTACTTC. Its protein is CASSLGQDPSTQYF.

The chain recombines TRBV19 with TRBJ1-4; perhaps TRBD1 as D (6 bases). There are 14 residues in the CDR3. The V gene's germline CDR1 is LNHDA and CDR2 SQIVND (reference sequence). V was shortened by 3 bases and J by 8 bases, with 13 bases between the two germline ends. The CDR3 loop reads CASSIAGVEEKLFF. The CDR3 nucleotides are TGTGCCAGTAGTATTGCAGGGGTCGAGGAAAAACTGTTTTTT.

This chain uses TRBV7-8 with TRBJ2-5; TRBD2 matches 7 bases. CDR1 is SGHVS and CDR2 is FQNEAQ in the germline V gene. V dropped 6 bases and J dropped 5; count of bases not matched to a gene: 9. There are 14 residues in the CDR3. The CDR3 sequence is CASRPGTTGETQYF. The CDR3 nucleotides read TGTGCCAGCAGGCCAGGGACTACTGGGGAGACCCAGTACTTC.

The chain couples TRBV5-4 to TRBJ1-1; 9 bases agree with TRBD1. The CDR3 has 13 residues. V was pared by 0 bases and J by 8 bases, with 2 bases of the junction left unmatched. CDR1 and CDR2 (germline): SGHNT, YYREEE (reference sequence). The CDR3 spells CASSLGGTGEAFF. The DNA of the CDR3 is TGTGCCAGCAGCTTGGGGGGGACAGGGGAAGCTTTCTTT.

The chain couples TRBV5-1 to TRBJ1-4, with D possibly being TRBD1 (5 bases). Per the germline V gene, CDR1 is SGHRS and CDR2 is YFSETQ. The CDR3 sequence is 14 residues long. The V and J ends lost 0 bases and 2 bases respectively, with 5 bases between them. As DNA, the CDR3 is TGCGCCAGCAGCTTGGGGGGCACTAATGAAAAACTGTTTTTT. It codes for CASSLGGTNEKLFF.

The chain carries TRBV7-6 and TRBJ2-6; 7 positions match TRBD2. Germline loops: CDR1 SGHVS, CDR2 FNYEAQ. Trimming cost V 5 bases and J 3 bases; bases outside gene matches: 13. The CDR3 contains 18 residues. This chain's CDR3 is CASSPRLGGSGGANVLTF. CDR3 DNA sequence: TGTGCCAGCAGCCCCCGACTTGGCGGGAGTGGTGGGGCCAACGTCCTGACTTTC.

The rearrangement uses TRBV2 and TRBJ2-7, with D perhaps TRBD1 or TRBD2 (5 bases each). The V end lost 5 bases, the J end lost 4 bases, and 12 bases lay between the germline ends. There are 13 residues in the CDR3. From germline, CDR1 is SNHLY and CDR2 FYNNEI. Written as DNA, the CDR3 is TGTGCCAGCAGTCGTGAGGGGCTATACGAGCAGTACTTC. The encoded protein is CASSREGLYEQYF.

The chain has TRBV24-1 and TRBJ2-2, with D possibly TRBD2 on 6 matching bases. V lost 3 bases, J lost 4 bases, and 14 bases lay in between. The germline CDR1 and CDR2 sequences are KGHDR and SFDVKD. The CDR3 covers 16 residues. Written as DNA, the CDR3 is TGTGCCACCAGTGATCCAACTAGCTCCAGCACCGGGGAGCTGTTTTTT. It specifies CATSDPTSSSTGELFF.

The genes are TRBV6-5 and TRBJ1-2, with 9 bases aligning to TRBD1. This CDR3 is 15 amino acids long. V lost 6 bases and J lost 4; bases outside the gene matches: 9. Germline V gene data show CDR1 as MNHEY and CDR2 as SVGAGI. The CDR3, as DNA: TGTGCCAGCAGCGCCGACTGGACAGGGGCCTATGGCTACACCTTC. Its translation: CASSADWTGAYGYTF.

The chain employs TRBV19 and TRBJ2-5; D uncertain. CDR3 length: 12 residues. V was shortened by 3 bases and J by 4 bases, with 6 bases between the two germline ends. The germline CDR1 and CDR2 sequences are LNHDA and SQIVND (reference sequence). CDR3 coding DNA: TGTGCCAGTAGTATTACGAGAGAGACCCAGTACTTC. It is translated as CASSITRETQYF.

The chain uses TRBV7-6 and TRBJ2-1, with unresolved D. Germline CDR1 is SGHVS and CDR2 is FNYEAQ. V lost 1 base, J lost 9 bases, and 13 bases lay in between. This CDR3 spans 14 amino acids. The CDR3, as DNA: TGTGCCAGCAGCTTAGGGGGTAGCCCGGGTGAGCAGTTCTTC. It codes for CASSLGGSPGEQFF.

The rearrangement links TRBV7-2 to TRBJ2-3, with 10 nucleotides matching TRBD2. V gave up 1 base and J gave up 2 bases; unmatched junction bases: 6. Germline V gene lookup returns CDR1 SGHTA and CDR2 FQGNSA. The CDR3 runs 17 residues. The CDR3 region has the DNA TGTGCCAGCAGCTTAGTCGCTAGCGGGAGTCCCACAGATACGCAGTATTTT. This gives the protein CASSLVASGSPTDTQYF.

The V gene is TRBV7-9, the J gene TRBJ2-2; 7 positions match TRBD1. This CDR3 comprises 14 residues. The V gene end was trimmed by 4 bases and the J gene end by 4 bases; junction bases not matched to a gene: 3. Germline CDR1 SEHNR, CDR2 FQNEAQ (reference sequence). The CDR3, as DNA: TGTGCCAGCAGCTGGACAGGCAGCACCGGGGAGCTGTTTTTT. Protein: CASSWTGSTGELFF. The full variable domain, completed using reference TRBV7-9 and TRBJ2-2, is DTGVSQNPRHKITKRGQNVTFRCDPISEHNRLYWYRQTLGQGPEFLTYFQNEAQLEKSRLLSDRFSAERPKGSFSTLEIQRTEQGDSAMYLCASSWTGSTGELFFGEGSRLTVL.